One sample yielded the 19 T cell receptor beta chains listed below, sequenced in a study of CD8 T cells in Susac syndrome. An amount of RNA that ranged from roughly 0.45 to 1 ug was reverse transcribed with random hexamers. TCRdb passed the immunoSEQ multiplex PCR reads through MiXCR, listing each CDR3 protein once. The top ten hold about 0.18% of the sample, which has about 150,000 distinct CDR3 sequences, over 90% seen once. The sequenced material came from CD8+ T cells from PBMCs. These receptors were taken from a human donor with Susac syndrome.

The chain recombines TRBV27 with TRBJ2-3; either TRBD1 or TRBD2 may supply D (5 bases each). Trimming took off 4 bases at V and 2 bases at J, with 19 bases between the two ends. Germline values: CDR1 MNHEY, CDR2 SMNVEV (reference sequence). CDR3 size: 17 residues. CDR3: CASSSGALRSNTDTQYF. CDR3 coding DNA: TGTGCCAGCAGTTCCGGGGCATTACGTTCTAACACAGATACGCAGTATTTT.

This CDR3 is CASSFIGSHVNEQFF. CDR3 coding DNA: TGTGCCAGCAGTTTTATTGGTTCCCATGTAAATGAGCAGTTCTTC. The chain carries TRBV12-3 or TRBV12-4 and TRBJ2-1; D gene unclear. V lost 3 bases and J 7 bases, leaving 16 bases between the germline ends. This CDR3 is built from 15 residues.

The rearrangement links TRBV10-2 to TRBJ2-1; TRBD1 is a possible D gene (5 bases). CDR1 WSHSY and CDR2 SAAADI come from the germline V gene. The CDR3 sequence is 17 residues long. V shed 8 bases and J shed 2 bases, with 22 bases lying between them. Here the CDR3 DNA reads TGCGCCAGCGCCCTCTCCTTGTTGCAGGGTCCCTACAATGAGCAGTTCTTC. Amino acid sequence: CASALSLLQGPYNEQFF.

The chain uses TRBV27 and TRBJ1-5, with a tentative D call TRBD1 (6 bases). V lost 5 bases to trimming and J lost 2 bases, with 10 bases between them. Germline CDR1 is MNHEY and CDR2 is SMNVEV (reference sequence). This CDR3 comprises 14 residues. This CDR3 is CASSVTGGNQPQHF. The CDR3 DNA reads as TGTGCCAGCAGTGTGACAGGCGGCAATCAGCCCCAGCATTTT.

The gene calls are TRBV9 and TRBJ2-7; D might be TRBD1 or TRBD2, each matching 5 bases. The CDR3 contains 14 residues. Germline values: CDR1 SGDLS, CDR2 YYNGEE. V was shortened by 6 bases and J by 5 bases, with 18 bases between the two germline ends. CDR3 region: CASNVGDVPNEQYF. The CDR3 DNA follows: TGTGCCAGCAACGTGGGGGACGTCCCCAACGAGCAGTACTTC.

This sequence joins TRBV29-1 and TRBJ2-5; the D is unclear. Trimming took 2 bases from V and 3 from J, leaving 13 bases between them. Per germline, CDR1 SQVTM and CDR2 ANQGSEA. CDR3 size: 14 residues. CDR3 nucleotide sequence: TGCAGCGTTGAACCCCCGGGTTTTGAAGAGACCCAGTACTTC. Translated: CSVEPPGFEETQYF.

The chain has TRBV9 and TRBJ2-7; 7 nucleotides match TRBD2. Germline CDR1 SGDLS, CDR2 YYNGEE. The CDR3 is 15 residues long. V shed 3 bases and J 3 bases; nucleotides not matched to a gene: 9. CDR3 sequence reads: CASSDGTKGIYEQYF. CDR3 nucleotides: TGTGCCAGCAGCGACGGGACTAAGGGAATCTACGAGCAGTACTTC.

The chain carries TRBV12-3 or TRBV12-4 and TRBJ1-5; 9 positions agree with TRBD1. The CDR3 spans 14 residues. The junction had 5 bases not matched to a gene; V was cut back by 5 bases and J by 6 bases. The CDR3 DNA is TGTGCCAGCAGTACAGGGGGCGCAGGTCAGCCCCAGCATTTT. Residues: CASSTGGAGQPQHF.

J is TRBJ1-1 and V is TRBV7-9, with a weak D call TRBD1 (5 bases). Deletions cut 5 bases from V and 3 bases from J, with 19 bases between. Germline V CDR1 and CDR2: SEHNR, FQNEAQ (reference sequence). The CDR3 has 16 residues. The CDR3 reads CASSLGTVGWDTEAFF. The DNA for the CDR3 is TGTGCCAGCAGCCTAGGGACGGTCGGGTGGGACACTGAAGCTTTCTTT. The variable domain in full, with the rest retrieved from reference TRBV7-9 and TRBJ1-1, is DTGVSQNPRHKITKRGQNVTFRCDPISEHNRLYWYRQTLGQGPEFLTYFQNEAQLEKSRLLSDRFSAERPKGSFSTLEIQRTEQGDSAMYLCASSLGTVGWDTEAFFGQGTRLTVV.

This rearrangement joins TRBV9 to TRBJ2-1; TRBD2 matches 9 bases. Trimming cost V 4 bases and J 7 bases; bases outside gene matches: 6. CDR3 size: 14 residues. Germline lookup yields CDR1 SGDLS and CDR2 YYNGEE. CDR3 amino acids: CASSHGREGNEQFF. The CDR3 DNA is TGTGCCAGCAGCCATGGGCGGGAGGGGAATGAGCAGTTCTTC.

The chain links TRBV20-1 to TRBJ2-7; D may correspond to TRBD1 or TRBD2 (5 bases each). Trimming removed 3 bases at V and 0 bases at J, with 18 bases between. The CDR3 runs 16 residues. Germline values: CDR1 DFQATT, CDR2 SNEGSKA (reference sequence). The CDR3 bases are TGCAGTGCTAGGTTCCCGGGACGATCGAGCTCCTACGAGCAGTACTTC. Its translation is CSARFPGRSSSYEQYF.

This chain joins TRBV28 and TRBJ1-4, with 7 positions matching TRBD1. The length of the CDR3 is 16 residues. The germline V gene has CDR1 MDHEN and CDR2 SYDVKM. The J segment lost 0 bases and the V segment lost 3 bases, leaving 4 bases of the junction unmatched. The CDR3, as DNA: TGTGCCAGCAGTTTCGGACAGGTTGCAACTAATGAAAAACTGTTTTTT. Encoded protein: CASSFGQVATNEKLFF.

This chain uses TRBV9 with TRBJ2-3, with 10 bases lining up with TRBD1. This CDR3 spans 16 amino acids. Looked up from germline, CDR1 is SGDLS and CDR2 is YYNGEE. With V trimmed by 3 bases and J by 4 bases, 8 bases remained unmatched. The CDR3 spells CASSAPGQGKADTQYF. The CDR3 region has the DNA TGTGCCAGCAGCGCCCCGGGACAGGGGAAGGCAGATACGCAGTATTTT.

This chain links TRBV12-3 or TRBV12-4 with TRBJ2-3; 9 bases fit TRBD1. With 6 bases clipped from V and 3 bases from J, the junction kept 4 bases outside the gene matches. There are 14 residues in the CDR3. Written as DNA, the CDR3 is TGTGCCAGCAGGACAGGGGGTCGTACAGATACGCAGTATTTT. Its protein is CASRTGGRTDTQYF.

The chain carries TRBV9 and TRBJ2-3, with TRBD2 matching 8 bases. Germline CDR1 is SGDLS and CDR2 is YYNGEE. V lost 3 bases and J lost 2; bases outside the gene matches: 5. The CDR3 extends over 15 amino acids. CDR3: CASSGTSGDTDTQYF. In DNA form, the CDR3 reads TGTGCCAGCAGCGGTACTAGCGGAGACACAGATACGCAGTATTTT.

V gene TRBV19 combines with J gene TRBJ2-7; D is unresolved. The V gene's germline CDR1 is LNHDA and CDR2 SQIVND (reference sequence). Deletions cut 5 bases from V and 5 bases from J, with 13 bases between. The CDR3 length is 13 residues. For the CDR3, the DNA is TGTGCCAGTAGTGCAGGCGCACCCGACGAGCAGTACTTC. Protein product: CASSAGAPDEQYF.

The rearrangement joins TRBV5-4 to TRBJ1-1; D is possibly TRBD1 (5 bases). The CDR3 is made up of 17 amino acids. Trimming took off 5 bases at V and 0 bases at J, with 20 bases between the two ends. Germline CDR1 reads SGHNT; CDR2 reads YYREEE (reference sequence). DNA of the CDR3: TGTGCCAGCAGACCGCTTGGCAGGGTCCTTATGAACACTGAAGCTTTCTTT. Its protein is CASRPLGRVLMNTEAFF.

This clonotype was seen a single time. This chain joins TRBV7-3 and TRBJ2-1; 10 bases agree with TRBD2. Germline-derived CDR1 and CDR2 are SGHTA and FQGTGA. The CDR3 is 17 amino acids. With 2 bases clipped from V and 2 bases from J, the junction kept 6 bases outside the gene matches. The chain's CDR3 is CASSLGRGLAPYNEQFF. The CDR3 DNA is TGTGCCAGCAGCTTAGGTAGGGGACTAGCGCCCTACAATGAGCAGTTCTTC.

This rearrangement joins TRBV15 to TRBJ2-5, with D perhaps matching TRBD1 (6 bases). The V end was cut by 7 bases, the J end by 6 bases, with 15 bases between. This CDR3 contains 13 residues. The germline CDR1 and CDR2 sequences are LNHNV and YYDKDF (reference sequence). As DNA, the CDR3 is TGTGCCACCACCAGGGGCACCGAGAAGACCCAGTACTTC. Translation: CATTRGTEKTQYF.